The T cell receptor (beta chain) under discussion was sequenced for a study of blood T cells in healthy people across ages. CDR3 length equals 13 residues. The V segment lost 6 bases and the J segment 6 bases; nucleotides outside the gene matches: 5. Germline V gives CDR1 MDHEN, CDR2 SYDVKM. With a J-beta primer mix and a sample-barcoded 5' primer, a second PCR ran about 6 to 11 cycles. Every sample returned 2.5 million or more CDR3-containing paired-end reads. Each CDR3 protein is one row after TCRdb ran MiXCR on the 5' RACE reads. The sample consists of approximately 1,100,000 distinct CDR3 sequences, 35% to 55% of them appearing once. Aged about 6 to 100, donors were systemically healthy Caucasians from Russia. This clonotype turned up a few times.

J is TRBJ1-2 and V is TRBV28; 9 nucleotides match TRBD1. This TCR came from a woman aged 55-75 years in good health. The sequenced sample consisted of blood. The CDR3, as DNA: TGTGCCAGCAGCGGGGACAGGGTGAATGGCTACACCTTC. This translates into CASSGDRVNGYTF.